This T cell receptor (beta chain) originates from a study of shared clonotypes between healthy human individuals. Study-level points and caveats: Investigators expected sequencing depth to affect clonotype sharing among donors. Naive CD4 clonotype sharing across a few donors was approximately 5%.

Germline values: CDR1 KGHSH, CDR2 LQKENI. Trimming took 4 bases from V and 5 from J; bases not matched to a gene: 6. This CDR3 is built from 14 residues. Comments on this clone: As yet, its antigen is unknown.

Genomic DNA of every subset was divided equally among multiple immunoSEQ plates. Libraries were prepared by immunoSEQ multiplex PCR; TCRdb keeps only in-frame clonotypes and omits some of them. The data contain about 2.3 million clones, 85% to 95% of them singletons. The rearrangement joins TRBV18 to TRBJ2-7, with 9 bases that match TRBD1. The sample comprised naive CD4+ T cells from PBMCs. Subset meaning: CD45RA+ positively selected. The origin of this receptor is a man aged 18 to 29 in good health. Some clones in this sample may be carry-over from other donors' samples. The DNA for the CDR3 is TGTGCCAGCTCACGGGACAGGGTATCCAACGAGCAGTACTTC. Its protein is CASSRDRVSNEQYF.